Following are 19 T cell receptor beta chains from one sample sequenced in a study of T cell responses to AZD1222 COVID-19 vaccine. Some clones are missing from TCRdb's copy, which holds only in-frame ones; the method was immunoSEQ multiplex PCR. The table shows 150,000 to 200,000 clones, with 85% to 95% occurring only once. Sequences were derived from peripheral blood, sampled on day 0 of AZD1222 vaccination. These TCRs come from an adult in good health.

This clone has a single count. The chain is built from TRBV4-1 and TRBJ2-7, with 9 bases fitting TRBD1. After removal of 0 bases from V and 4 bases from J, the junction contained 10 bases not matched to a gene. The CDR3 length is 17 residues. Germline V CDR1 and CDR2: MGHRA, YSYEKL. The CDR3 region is CASSQDLPTGGGYEQYF. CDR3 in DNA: TGCGCCAGCAGCCAAGATTTGCCGACAGGGGGTGGGTACGAGCAGTACTTC.

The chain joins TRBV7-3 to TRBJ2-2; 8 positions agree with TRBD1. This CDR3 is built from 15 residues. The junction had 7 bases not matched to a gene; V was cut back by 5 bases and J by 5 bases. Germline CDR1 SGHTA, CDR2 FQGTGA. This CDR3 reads CASSPGQGGTGELFF. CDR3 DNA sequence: TGTGCCAGCAGCCCCGGACAGGGAGGAACCGGGGAGCTGTTTTTT.

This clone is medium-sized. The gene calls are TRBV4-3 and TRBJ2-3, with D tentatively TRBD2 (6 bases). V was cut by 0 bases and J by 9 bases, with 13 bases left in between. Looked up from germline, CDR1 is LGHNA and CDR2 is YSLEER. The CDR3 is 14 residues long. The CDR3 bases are TGCGCCAGCAGCCAAGAGGAGGGTCGGGGGACGCAGTATTTT. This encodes CASSQEEGRGTQYF.

CDR3: CASSLTTFSVGYTF. Written as DNA, the CDR3 is TGCGCCAGCAGCCTAACGACATTTTCAGTCGGCTACACCTTC. The V gene is TRBV4-3, the J gene TRBJ1-2; D ambiguous. This CDR3 comprises 14 residues. Between the trimmed V and J ends, which lost 4 bases and 8 bases, there was a span of 17 bases. CDR1 LGHNA and CDR2 YSLEER come from the germline V gene.

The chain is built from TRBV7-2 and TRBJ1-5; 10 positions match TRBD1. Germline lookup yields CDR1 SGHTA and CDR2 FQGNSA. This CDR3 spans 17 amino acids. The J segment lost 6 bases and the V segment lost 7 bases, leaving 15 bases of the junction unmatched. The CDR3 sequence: CASTGDNPGQGFQPQHF. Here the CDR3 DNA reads TGTGCCAGCACCGGCGACAATCCGGGACAGGGGTTTCAGCCCCAGCATTTT.

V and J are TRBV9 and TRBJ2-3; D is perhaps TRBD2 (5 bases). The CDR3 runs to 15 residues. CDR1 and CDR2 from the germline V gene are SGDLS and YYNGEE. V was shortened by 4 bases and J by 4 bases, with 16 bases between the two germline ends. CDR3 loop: CASSIASYGADTQYF. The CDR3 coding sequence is TGTGCCAGCAGCATCGCTAGCTATGGCGCAGATACGCAGTATTTT.

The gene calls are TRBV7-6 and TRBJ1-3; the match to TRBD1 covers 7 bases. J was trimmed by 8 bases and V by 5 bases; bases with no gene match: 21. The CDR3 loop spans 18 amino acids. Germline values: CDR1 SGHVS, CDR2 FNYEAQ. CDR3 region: CASSPRRGVGQFGDTIYF. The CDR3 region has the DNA TGTGCCAGCAGCCCCCGCCGGGGGGTGGGACAGTTCGGAGACACCATATATTTT.

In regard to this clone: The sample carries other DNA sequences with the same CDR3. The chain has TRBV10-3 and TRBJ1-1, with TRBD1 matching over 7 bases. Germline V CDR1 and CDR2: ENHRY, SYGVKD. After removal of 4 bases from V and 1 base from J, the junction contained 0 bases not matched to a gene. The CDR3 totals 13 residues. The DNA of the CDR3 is TGTGCCATCAGTGGGACAGGGAACACTGAAGCTTTCTTT. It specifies CAISGTGNTEAFF.

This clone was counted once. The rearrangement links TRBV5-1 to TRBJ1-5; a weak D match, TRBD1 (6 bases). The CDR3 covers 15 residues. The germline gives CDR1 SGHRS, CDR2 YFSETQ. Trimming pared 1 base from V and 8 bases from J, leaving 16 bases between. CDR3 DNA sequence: TGCGCCAGCAGCTTGTCGGACAGTCAGAGGGAGCCCCAGCATTTT. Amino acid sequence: CASSLSDSQREPQHF.

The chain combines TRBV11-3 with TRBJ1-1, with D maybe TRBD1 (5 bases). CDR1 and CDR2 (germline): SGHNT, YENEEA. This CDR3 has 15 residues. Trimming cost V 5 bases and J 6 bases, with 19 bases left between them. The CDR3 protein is CASSLVGGGRPEAFF. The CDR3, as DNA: TGTGCCAGCAGCCTTGTCGGTGGGGGGAGACCTGAAGCTTTCTTT.

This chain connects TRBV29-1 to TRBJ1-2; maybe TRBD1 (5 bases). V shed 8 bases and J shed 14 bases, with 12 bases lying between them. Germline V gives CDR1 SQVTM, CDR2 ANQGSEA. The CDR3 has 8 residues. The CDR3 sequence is CSPSSGTF. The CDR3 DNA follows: TGCAGCCCCTCCTCAGGGACCTTC.

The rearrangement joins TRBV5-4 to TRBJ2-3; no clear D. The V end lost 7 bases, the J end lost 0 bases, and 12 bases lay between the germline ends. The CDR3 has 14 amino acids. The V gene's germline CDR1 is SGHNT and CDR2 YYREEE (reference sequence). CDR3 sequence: CASGTATSTDTQYF. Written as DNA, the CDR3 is TGTGCCAGCGGTACTGCGACTAGCACAGATACGCAGTATTTT.

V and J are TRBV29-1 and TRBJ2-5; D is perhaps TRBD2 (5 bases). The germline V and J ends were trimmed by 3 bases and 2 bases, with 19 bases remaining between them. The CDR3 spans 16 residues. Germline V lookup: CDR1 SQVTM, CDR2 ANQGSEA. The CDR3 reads CSVEGGRAWTQETQYF. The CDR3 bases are TGCAGCGTTGAGGGCGGGCGGGCCTGGACTCAAGAGACCCAGTACTTC. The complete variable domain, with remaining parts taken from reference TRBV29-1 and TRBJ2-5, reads SAVISQKPSRDICQRGTSLTIQCQVDSQVTMMFWYRQQPGQSLTLIATANQGSEATYESGFVIDKFPISRPNLTFSTLTVSNMSPEDSSIYLCSVEGGRAWTQETQYFGPGTRLLVL.

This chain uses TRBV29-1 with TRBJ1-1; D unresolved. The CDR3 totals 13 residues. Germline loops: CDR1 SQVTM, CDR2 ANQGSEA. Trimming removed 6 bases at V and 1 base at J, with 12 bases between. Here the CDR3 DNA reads TGCAGCGTGTTACGAGTTGCGAACACTGAAGCTTTCTTT. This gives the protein CSVLRVANTEAFF.

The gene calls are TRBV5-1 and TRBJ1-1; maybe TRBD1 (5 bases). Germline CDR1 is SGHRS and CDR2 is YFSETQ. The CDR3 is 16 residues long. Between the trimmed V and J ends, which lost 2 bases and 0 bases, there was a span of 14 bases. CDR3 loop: CASSLMGVSLNTEAFF. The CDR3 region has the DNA TGCGCCAGCAGCTTAATGGGGGTCTCCCTGAACACTGAAGCTTTCTTT.

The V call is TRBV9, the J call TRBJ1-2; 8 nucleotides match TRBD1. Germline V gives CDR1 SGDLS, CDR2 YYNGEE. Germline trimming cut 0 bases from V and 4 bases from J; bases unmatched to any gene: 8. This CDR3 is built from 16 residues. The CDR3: CASSVEGGQGVYGYTF. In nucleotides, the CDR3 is TGTGCCAGCAGCGTAGAGGGAGGACAGGGAGTCTATGGCTACACCTTC.

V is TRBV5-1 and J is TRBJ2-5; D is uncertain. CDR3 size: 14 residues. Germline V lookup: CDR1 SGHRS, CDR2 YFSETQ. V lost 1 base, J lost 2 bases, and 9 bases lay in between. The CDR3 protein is CASSLFAEQETQYF. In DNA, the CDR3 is TGCGCCAGCAGCTTGTTCGCGGAACAAGAGACCCAGTACTTC.

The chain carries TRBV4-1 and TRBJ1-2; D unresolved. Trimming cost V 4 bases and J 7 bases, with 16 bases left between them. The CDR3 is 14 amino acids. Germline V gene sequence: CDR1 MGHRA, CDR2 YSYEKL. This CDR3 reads CASSPAGEWIGYTF. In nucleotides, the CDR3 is TGCGCCAGCAGCCCTGCCGGGGAATGGATTGGCTACACCTTC.

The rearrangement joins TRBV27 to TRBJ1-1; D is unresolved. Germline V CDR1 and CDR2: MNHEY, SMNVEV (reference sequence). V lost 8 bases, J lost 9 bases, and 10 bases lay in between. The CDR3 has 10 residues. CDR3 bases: TGTGCCAGCGGCCTATTGAAAGCTTTCTTT. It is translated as CASGLLKAFF.